The 23 T cell receptor beta chains listed next were all sequenced from one sample in a study of spatial heterogeneity in lung cancer. Each CDR3 protein gets one entry after TCRdb re-called the 5' RACE reads with MiXCR. The sample yields roughly 38,000 distinct CDR3 sequences, 3.1% seen once. Time point specified: sample taken at primary tumor resection. Sequenced material: normal lung tissue next to the tumor, taken at surgery. Source of these receptors: a male donor with early-stage non-small cell lung cancer.

The sample holds many counts of this clonotype. The V and J genes are TRBV20-1 and TRBJ1-6; D uncertain. The CDR3 loop spans 14 amino acids. Trimming took 6 bases from V and 3 from J, leaving 12 bases between them. Germline lookup yields CDR1 DFQATT and CDR2 SNEGSKA (reference sequence). This chain's CDR3 is CSARRAVYNSPLHF. The CDR3 DNA reads as TGCAGTGCCCGGCGGGCGGTCTATAATTCACCCCTCCACTTT.

This clonotype was counted ten times or more. The DNA of the CDR3 is TGCGCCAGCAGCTTGGACGGACGTAAAGAGACCCAGTACTTC. Translation gives CASSLDGRKETQYF. The chain uses TRBV5-1 and TRBJ2-5, with D unclear. Trimming stripped 0 bases from V and 3 bases from J, with 9 bases between. CDR3 length equals 14 residues. Germline V CDR1 and CDR2: SGHRS, YFSETQ.

This clonotype was seen many times. The chain carries TRBV29-1 and TRBJ2-6, with D perhaps matching TRBD1 or TRBD2 (5 bases each). CDR3 length: 14 amino acids. Germline assignment: CDR1 SQVTM and CDR2 ANQGSEA. Trimming cost V 3 bases and J 3 bases, with 9 bases left between them. The CDR3 here is CSVEGVGGANVLTF. The DNA of the CDR3 is TGCAGCGTTGAGGGGGTTGGTGGGGCCAACGTCCTGACTTTC.

This clonotype was seen ten or more times. The chain combines TRBV14 with TRBJ2-1; D possibly corresponds to TRBD2 (7 bases). Germline V gene data show CDR1 as SGHDN and CDR2 as FVKESK. The CDR3 spans 16 residues. Trimming left V 3 bases short and J 3 bases short, with 15 bases between. CDR3 region: CASSQGQAGYYNEQFF. CDR3 bases: TGTGCCAGCAGCCAGGGACAAGCGGGGTACTACAATGAGCAGTTCTTC.

This clonotype came up many times. The rearrangement links TRBV6-5 to TRBJ2-1; possible D gene TRBD2, 6 bases. The germline V and J ends were trimmed by 2 bases and 0 bases, with 11 bases remaining between them. Germline V gene lookup returns CDR1 MNHEY and CDR2 SVGAGI. The length of the CDR3 is 16 residues. The CDR3 is CASSYRRGSSYNEQFF. Written as DNA, the CDR3 is TGTGCCAGCAGTTACAGGAGGGGCAGCTCCTACAATGAGCAGTTCTTC.

This clonotype was found many times. The chain is built from TRBV12-3 or TRBV12-4 and TRBJ2-7, with D possibly being TRBD1 (5 bases). The CDR3 is 13 residues long. Trimming took 3 bases from V and 1 from J, leaving 7 bases between them. CDR3 loop: CASSLGQSYEQYF. CDR3 nucleotide sequence: TGTGCCAGCAGTTTGGGGCAGTCCTACGAGCAGTACTTC.

This clonotype was seen repeatedly, ten times or more. The CDR3 spells CSARDSRITEAFF. The CDR3 coding sequence is TGCAGTGCTAGAGATTCCAGGATCACTGAAGCTTTCTTT. V and J are TRBV20-1 and TRBJ1-1, with D uncertain. The germline CDR1 and CDR2 sequences are DFQATT and SNEGSKA (reference sequence). Trimming cost V 0 bases and J 4 bases, with 9 bases left between them. The CDR3 is made up of 13 amino acids.

This clonotype has ten or more counts. The genes are TRBV5-1 and TRBJ2-7; D is perhaps TRBD1 (5 bases). The CDR3 is 13 residues long. Germline V CDR1 and CDR2: SGHRS, YFSETQ. V was shortened by 4 bases and J by 3 bases, with 11 bases between the two germline ends. CDR3 loop: CASSPQGNYEQYF. The CDR3 DNA reads TGCGCCAGCAGCCCCCAGGGTAACTACGAGCAGTACTTC.

This clonotype has at least ten counts. The rearrangement links TRBV10-3 to TRBJ1-2; D ambiguous. The CDR3 runs 11 residues. The germline CDR1 and CDR2 sequences are ENHRY and SYGVKD. V dropped 4 bases and J dropped 4 bases, with 4 bases sitting between them. CDR3 DNA: TGTGCCATCAGTGCGGGCTATGGCTACACCTTC. Protein product: CAISAGYGYTF.

This clonotype was seen repeatedly, ten times or more. The chain recombines TRBV7-8 with TRBJ1-1, with D hard to call. The germline V gene encodes CDR1 SGHVS and CDR2 FQNEAQ. The CDR3 consists of 13 residues. V was clipped by 4 bases and J by 2 bases, with 8 bases between them. CDR3 bases: TGTGCCAGCAGCTCAAAGCCAAACACTGAAGCTTTCTTT. Translation gives CASSSKPNTEAFF. Filled out from reference TRBV7-8 and TRBJ1-1, the complete variable domain reads GAGVSQSPRYKVAKRGQDVALRCDPISGHVSLFWYQQALGQGPEFLTYFQNEAQLDKSGLPSDRFFAERPEGSVSTLKIQRTQQEDSAVYLCASSSKPNTEAFFGQGTRLTVV.

Ten or more counts support this clonotype. The chain carries TRBV2 and TRBJ1-5; D is undetermined. The CDR3 has 11 residues. Trimming shortened V by 4 bases and J by 7 bases, and 5 bases separated the two germline ends. Germline values: CDR1 SNHLY, CDR2 FYNNEI. CDR3 sequence reads: CASSAGQPQHF. CDR3 DNA sequence: TGTGCCAGCAGTGCTGGCCAGCCCCAGCATTTT.

This clonotype was counted many times. The chain uses TRBV15 and TRBJ2-7, with a possible D match to TRBD1 (6 bases). Trimming took off 0 bases at V and 3 bases at J, with 6 bases between the two ends. The CDR3 has 13 amino acids. Looked up from germline, CDR1 is LNHNV and CDR2 is YYDKDF (reference sequence). The CDR3 is CATSRDRGYEQYF. The CDR3 region has the DNA TGTGCCACCAGCAGAGACAGGGGCTACGAGCAGTACTTC.

This clonotype was recorded at least ten times. This rearrangement joins TRBV2 to TRBJ2-3; D uncertain. The germline V and J ends were trimmed by 5 bases and 8 bases, with 8 bases remaining between them. The germline V gene encodes CDR1 SNHLY and CDR2 FYNNEI. CDR3 length: 11 residues. CDR3 loop: CASSRPGTQYF. CDR3 DNA sequence: TGTGCCAGCAGTCGCCCCGGTACGCAGTATTTT.

The table lists this clonotype with many counts. The V call is TRBV10-3, the J call TRBJ1-5; a possible D gene is TRBD1 (5 bases). This CDR3 comprises 13 residues. CDR1 is ENHRY, CDR2 SYGVKD, per germline. V was shortened by 6 bases and J by 7 bases, with 13 bases between the two germline ends. This chain's CDR3 is CAISQGSGQPQHF. The CDR3 DNA reads as TGTGCCATCAGCCAGGGAAGTGGGCAGCCCCAGCATTTT.

This clonotype occurred many times. The chain couples TRBV18 to TRBJ2-1; 12 bases are shared with TRBD2. Germline-derived CDR1 and CDR2 are KGHSH and LQKENI. J gave up 8 bases and V 8 bases, and 10 bases lay outside the gene matches. The CDR3 runs 15 residues. The CDR3: CASTPSGGARDEQFF. The CDR3 DNA is TGTGCCAGCACTCCTAGCGGGGGGGCCAGGGATGAGCAGTTCTTC.

The sample holds many counts of this clonotype. A much bigger clone sits one base away, suggesting this may be a read error. This chain joins TRBV6-1 and TRBJ1-2, with D possibly matching TRBD1 (6 bases). The CDR3 is 12 residues long. Trimming cost V 5 bases and J 2 bases, with 6 bases left between them. CDR1 and CDR2 (germline): MNHNS, SASEGT. The CDR3 DNA sequence: TGTGCCAGCAGTAGGGGGAACTATGGCTACACCTTC. Protein: CASSRGNYGYTF.

J is TRBJ1-6 and V is TRBV24-1, with 7 bases identical to TRBD1. V dropped 8 bases and J dropped 7; count of bases not matched to a gene: 10. Germline CDR1 reads KGHDR; CDR2 reads SFDVKD. This CDR3 has 15 amino acids. The CDR3 loop reads CATTTGEVPNSPLHF. In nucleotides, the CDR3 is TGTGCCACCACAACAGGGGAGGTACCCAATTCACCCCTCCACTTT.

At least ten counts were recorded for this clonotype. The J gene is TRBJ1-2, the V gene TRBV7-8; D perhaps matches TRBD1 (6 bases). Trimming stripped 1 base from V and 5 bases from J, with 14 bases between. This CDR3 is 15 amino acids long. Germline CDR1 reads SGHVS; CDR2 reads FQNEAQ. CDR3 amino acids: CASSLEGGPGYGYTF. The CDR3 nucleotides read TGTGCCAGCAGCTTAGAGGGGGGGCCAGGGTATGGCTACACCTTC.

This clonotype was counted many times. The CDR3 does not end in the conserved phenylalanine or tryptophan, so this is likely a read error. The limits of the CDR3 on the DNA are not certain, so only TCRdb's listed CDR3 is given. This CDR3 is CATSDFHGV. The rearrangement uses TRBV24-1 and TRBJ1-1. The CDR3 spans 9 amino acids, including both terminal residues. Germline V gene sequence: CDR1 KGHDR, CDR2 SFDVKD.

At least ten counts were recorded for this clonotype. The chain couples TRBV12-3 or TRBV12-4 to TRBJ1-1; D is perhaps TRBD1 (5 bases). CDR3 length: 14 amino acids. Trimming left V 5 bases short and J 5 bases short, with 15 bases between. CDR3 protein: CASSPGGVRTEAFF. The CDR3 DNA follows: TGTGCCAGCAGTCCTGGGGGGGTTAGAACTGAAGCTTTCTTT.

This clonotype was detected ten times or more. This rearrangement joins TRBV6-2 or TRBV6-3 to TRBJ2-6; no reliable D call. Trimming took 5 bases from V and 0 from J, leaving 8 bases between them. CDR1 MNHEY and CDR2 SVGEGT come from the germline V gene. This CDR3 has 15 residues. CDR3 sequence: CASSTRYSGANVLTF. The CDR3 DNA sequence: TGTGCCAGCAGTACCCGTTACTCTGGGGCCAACGTCCTGACTTTC.

This clonotype was counted ten times or more. The rearrangement joins TRBV11-2 to TRBJ2-3; D gene ambiguous. With 5 bases removed from V and 5 bases from J, the gap between germline ends came to 17 bases. The CDR3 is 15 residues long. CDR1 is SGHAT, CDR2 FQNNGV, per germline. The DNA for the CDR3 is TGTGCCAGCAGCCCCGAAGCCGCTAGACAAGATACGCAGTATTTT. Amino acid sequence: CASSPEAARQDTQYF.

Many counts were recorded for this clonotype. Here the CDR3 DNA reads TGTGCCAGCTCACGGACTAGCGACACAGATACGCAGTATTTT. This codes for CASSRTSDTDTQYF. The chain carries TRBV18 and TRBJ2-3, with 9 bases identical to TRBD2. Germline CDR1 and CDR2: KGHSH and LQKENI. The J segment lost 2 bases and the V segment lost 4 bases, leaving 1 base of the junction unmatched. The CDR3 is 14 residues long.